The 20 T cell receptor beta chains presented below share a single source sample, sequenced in a study of graft-versus-host responses after intestinal transplantation (dated by TCRdb to about 2021). This specimen's time point label, interpreted: cells obtained before transplantation from donor or recipient. The library was obtained by the immunoSEQ multiplex PCR assay. This is the immuneACCESS table as TCRdb keeps it, with only in-frame sequences that have V and J called. A part of the clones is gone; compared with another copy, unresolved V genes explain less than half, and the rest is unexplained. Present in this sample are 84,000 or so clones, around 90% of which were seen just once. The ten largest clones add up to around 8% of the sample. No antigens are known for them. Sample: unstimulated CD8+ T cells sorted from spleen or lymph node cells, taken before transplant. The source is a human donor who was the organ donor for an intestinal transplant.

The chain is built from TRBV28 and TRBJ1-1; TRBD1 agrees at 7 bases. This CDR3 comprises 14 residues. Germline CDR1 reads MDHEN; CDR2 reads SYDVKM. Losses at the gene ends were 5 bases for V and 6 bases for J; bases not matched to a gene: 9. This CDR3 is CASSVTGLSPEAFF. The CDR3 nucleotides read TGTGCCAGCAGTGTGACAGGGTTGTCTCCTGAAGCTTTCTTT.

This chain links TRBV11-2 with TRBJ2-3; 10 nucleotides agree with TRBD2. V lost 7 bases to trimming and J lost 1 base; unmatched junction nucleotides: 14. CDR1 is SGHAT, CDR2 FQNNGV, per germline. The CDR3 contains 18 residues. CDR3 residues: CASTLYLSGTSGTDTQYF. The CDR3 DNA sequence: TGTGCCAGCACCCTATACCTCTCCGGGACTAGCGGCACAGATACGCAGTATTTT.

This chain's CDR3 is CASSYSRKGNQPQHF. CDR3 coding DNA: TGTGCCAGCAGTTACTCTCGAAAAGGCAATCAGCCCCAGCATTTT. This chain connects TRBV6-6 to TRBJ1-5, with no clear D. Trimming removed 0 bases from V and 2 bases from J, with 8 bases in between. Germline CDR1 and CDR2: MNHNY and SVGAGI (reference sequence). CDR3 size: 15 residues.

This chain uses TRBV28 with TRBJ1-2; 9 nucleotides align to TRBD1. Unmatched junction bases numbered 4, after V lost 5 bases and J lost 6 bases. From germline, CDR1 is MDHEN and CDR2 SYDVKM. The CDR3 totals 13 residues. CDR3 amino acids: CASSRDRADGYTF. In DNA form, the CDR3 reads TGTGCCAGCAGTCGGGACAGGGCAGATGGCTACACCTTC.

CDR3 bases: TGTGCCGCCAGGGAGCGCTCTGGGGCCAACGTCCTGACTTTC. It yields the protein CAARERSGANVLTF. The J gene is TRBJ2-6, the V gene TRBV28; the D gene could be TRBD1 or TRBD2 (5 bases each). The germline V and J ends were trimmed by 11 bases and 0 bases, with 11 bases remaining between them. The CDR3 spans 14 residues. Germline values: CDR1 MDHEN, CDR2 SYDVKM.

This clone occurred once. CDR3 sequence reads: CASSFIGGLPYEQYF. In DNA form, the CDR3 reads TGTGCCAGCAGTTTTATAGGGGGTCTTCCCTACGAGCAGTACTTC. The rearrangement uses TRBV28 and TRBJ2-7, with a weak D call TRBD1 (6 bases). The germline gives CDR1 MDHEN, CDR2 SYDVKM. Between the trimmed V and J ends, which lost 3 bases and 2 bases, there was a span of 14 bases. The CDR3 sequence is 15 residues long.

With respect to this clone: A read error may produce the germline difference seen at one junction end. The V gene is TRBV5-6, the J gene TRBJ1-5; possibly TRBD1 for D (5 bases). CDR3 length: 15 residues. Germline V gene lookup returns CDR1 SGHDT and CDR2 YYEEEE. The CDR3 protein is CASTLDGGGDQPQHF. The DNA for the CDR3 is TGTGCCAGCACCTTGGATGGGGGTGGGGATCAGCCCCAGCATTTT. Full variable domain (rest looked up from reference TRBV5-6 and TRBJ1-5): DAGVTQSPTHLIKTRGQQVTLRCSPKSGHDTVSWYQQALGQGPQFIFQYYEEEERQRGNFPDRFSGHQFPNYSSELNVNALLLGDSALYLCASTLDGGGDQPQHFGDGTRLSIL.

This clone is a singleton in its sample. J is TRBJ1-6 and V is TRBV6-5; D gene ambiguous. The CDR3 is 11 amino acids. The V gene lost 5 bases and the J gene lost 12 bases, with 8 bases spanning the gap. The germline gives CDR1 MNHEY, CDR2 SVGAGI. In DNA, the CDR3 is TGTGCCAGCAGTGACTACGAACCCCTCCACTTT. As protein: CASSDYEPLHF.

The gene calls are TRBV21-1 and TRBJ1-2; the table's D call, TRBD1, has no DNA check behind it. TRBV21-1 is a recognized pseudogene. The CDR3 spans 15 residues. CDR3 sequence: CASSKTPGANYGYTF. The CDR3 DNA reads as TGTGCCAGCAGCAAAACACCAGGCGCTAACTATGGCTACACCTTC.

The V gene is TRBV27, the J gene TRBJ2-6; no clear D. CDR3 length: 13 amino acids. V lost 2 bases to trimming and J lost 2 bases, with 1 base between them. Germline CDR1 reads MNHEY; CDR2 reads SMNVEV (reference sequence). The CDR3 nucleotides are TGTGCCAGCAGTTTAACTGGGGCCAACGTCCTGACTTTC. Amino acid sequence: CASSLTGANVLTF.

The chain has TRBV30 and TRBJ1-6, with 8 bases aligning to TRBD1. The CDR3 extends over 17 amino acids. With 0 bases clipped from V and 5 bases from J, the junction kept 9 bases outside the gene matches. Germline V gives CDR1 GTSNPN, CDR2 SVGIG (reference sequence). CDR3 in DNA: TGTGCCTGGAGTGTACTCCGGACAGGGAGGGATAATTCACCCCTCCACTTT. Translating gives CAWSVLRTGRDNSPLHF.

This chain connects TRBV19 to TRBJ1-1; D possibly corresponds to TRBD1 (5 bases). The V end was cut by 11 bases, the J end by 0 bases, with 13 bases between. CDR3 length: 13 residues. The germline V gene encodes CDR1 LNHDA and CDR2 SQIVND (reference sequence). In DNA form, the CDR3 reads TGTGCCGCAAGTGGGGGGATGAACACTGAAGCTTTCTTT. Translation gives CAASGGMNTEAFF. The variable domain in full, with the rest retrieved from reference TRBV19 and TRBJ1-1, is DGGITQSPKYLFRKEGQNVTLSCEQNLNHDAMYWYRQDPGQGLRLIYYSQIVNDFQKGDIAEGYSVSREKKESFPLTVTSAQKNPTAFYLCAASGGMNTEAFFGQGTRLTVV.

J is TRBJ2-7 and V is TRBV5-6, with D hard to call. Trimming pared 0 bases from V and 3 bases from J, leaving 13 bases between. The germline CDR1 and CDR2 sequences are SGHDT and YYEEEE. This CDR3 has 15 residues. For the CDR3, the DNA is TGTGCCAGCAGCTTGGTACCATCCGGTTTCTACGAGCAGTACTTC. Translation: CASSLVPSGFYEQYF.

The rearrangement uses TRBV18 and TRBJ1-5, with 7 bases that match TRBD1. In germline, CDR1 is KGHSH, CDR2 LQKENI. The CDR3 has 14 residues. After removal of 3 bases from V and 2 bases from J, the junction contained 1 base not matched to a gene. CDR3 protein: CASSPQGGNQPQHF. CDR3 in DNA: TGTGCCAGCTCACCTCAGGGGGGCAATCAGCCCCAGCATTTT.

J is TRBJ1-6 and V is TRBV7-9; 8 positions match TRBD1. Germline assignment: CDR1 SEHNR and CDR2 FQNEAQ (reference sequence). The CDR3 length is 16 residues. The trim removed 5 bases at V and 5 bases at J, leaving 8 bases unmatched. DNA of the CDR3: TGTGCCAGCAGCCAGGTGACAGGGGCAGATAATTCACCCCTCCACTTT. It is translated as CASSQVTGADNSPLHF.

On this clone: One junction end disagrees with the germline gene, perhaps due to a read error. The V and J genes are TRBV5-6 and TRBJ2-7, with D uncertain. Germline values: CDR1 SGHDT, CDR2 YYEEEE. The CDR3 covers 12 residues. The CDR3: CASSFSVGGRSF. As DNA, the CDR3 is TGTGCCAGCAGCTTTTCCGTGGGTGGACGGAGCTTC.

This rearrangement joins TRBV27 to TRBJ2-2; D assignment may be TRBD1 or TRBD2 (5 bases each). V was pared by 2 bases and J by 7 bases, with 17 bases between. Germline CDR1 and CDR2: MNHEY and SMNVEV (reference sequence). This CDR3 has 16 amino acids. The CDR3 loop reads CASSLNPVNGGGELFF. The CDR3 coding sequence is TGTGCCAGCAGTTTAAATCCGGTGAATGGGGGCGGGGAGCTGTTTTTT.

The V call is TRBV6-4, the J call TRBJ1-6; D is perhaps TRBD1 (5 bases). Germline CDR1 and CDR2: MRHNA and SNTAGT. The CDR3 runs 14 residues. Trimming took off 3 bases at V and 9 bases at J, with 12 bases between the two ends. The CDR3 region is CASSDGQGGSPLHF. The CDR3 DNA sequence: TGTGCCAGCAGTGATGGGCAGGGAGGTTCACCCCTCCACTTT.

This clone was detected only once. The V gene is TRBV30, the J gene TRBJ1-2; D perhaps matches TRBD1 (6 bases). V dropped 5 bases and J dropped 2 bases, with 15 bases sitting between them. Germline V gene sequence: CDR1 GTSNPN, CDR2 SVGIG (reference sequence). The CDR3 runs 14 residues. This CDR3 reads CAWEWGAGNYGYTF. The CDR3, as DNA: TGTGCCTGGGAATGGGGGGCTGGGAACTATGGCTACACCTTC.

This chain joins TRBV2 and TRBJ1-5, with a tentative D call TRBD1 (6 bases). This CDR3 spans 19 amino acids. CDR1 and CDR2 from the germline V gene are SNHLY and FYNNEI. V gave up 2 bases and J gave up 0 bases, with 20 bases separating them. The CDR3 coding sequence is TGTGCCAGCAGTGAATATGAGCAGGGGACGTTGGGTAGCAATCAGCCCCAGCATTTT. Its protein is CASSEYEQGTLGSNQPQHF.